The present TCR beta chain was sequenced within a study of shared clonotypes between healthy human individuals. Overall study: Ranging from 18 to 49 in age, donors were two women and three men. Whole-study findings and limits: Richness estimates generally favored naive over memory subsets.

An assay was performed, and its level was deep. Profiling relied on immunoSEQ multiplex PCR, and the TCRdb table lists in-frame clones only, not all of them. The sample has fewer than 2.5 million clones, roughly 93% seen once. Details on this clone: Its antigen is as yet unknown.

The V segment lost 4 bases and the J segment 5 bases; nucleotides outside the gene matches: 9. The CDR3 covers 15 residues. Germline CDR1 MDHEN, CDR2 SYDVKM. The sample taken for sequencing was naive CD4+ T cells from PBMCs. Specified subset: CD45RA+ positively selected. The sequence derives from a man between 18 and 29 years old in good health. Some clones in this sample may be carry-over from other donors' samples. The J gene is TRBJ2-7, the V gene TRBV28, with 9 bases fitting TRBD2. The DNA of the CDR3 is TGTGCCAGCAGTTCACCCGGGACTAGCACCCACGAGCAGTACTTC. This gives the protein CASSSPGTSTHEQYF.